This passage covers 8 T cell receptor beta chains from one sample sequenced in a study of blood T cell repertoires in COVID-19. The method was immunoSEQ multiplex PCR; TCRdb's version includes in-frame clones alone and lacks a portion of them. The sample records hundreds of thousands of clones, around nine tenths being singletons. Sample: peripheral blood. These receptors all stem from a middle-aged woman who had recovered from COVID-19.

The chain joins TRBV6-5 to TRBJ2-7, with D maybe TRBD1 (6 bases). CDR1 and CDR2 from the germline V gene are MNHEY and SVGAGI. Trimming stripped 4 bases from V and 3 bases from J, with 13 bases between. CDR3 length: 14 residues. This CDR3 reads CASSSKTGIYEQYF. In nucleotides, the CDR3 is TGTGCCAGCAGTTCGAAGACAGGAATCTACGAGCAGTACTTC.

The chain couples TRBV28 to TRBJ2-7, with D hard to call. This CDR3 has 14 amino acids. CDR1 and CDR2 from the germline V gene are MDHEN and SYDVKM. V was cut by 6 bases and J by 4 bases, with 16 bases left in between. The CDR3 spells CASRPTGVEYEQYF. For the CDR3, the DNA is TGTGCCAGCAGACCTACCGGAGTGGAGTACGAGCAGTACTTC.

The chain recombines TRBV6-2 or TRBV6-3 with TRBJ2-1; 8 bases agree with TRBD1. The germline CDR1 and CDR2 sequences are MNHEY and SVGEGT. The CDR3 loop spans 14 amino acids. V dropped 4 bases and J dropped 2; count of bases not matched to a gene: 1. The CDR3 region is CASSWGQAYNEQFF. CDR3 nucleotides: TGTGCCAGCAGTTGGGGACAGGCCTACAATGAGCAGTTCTTC.

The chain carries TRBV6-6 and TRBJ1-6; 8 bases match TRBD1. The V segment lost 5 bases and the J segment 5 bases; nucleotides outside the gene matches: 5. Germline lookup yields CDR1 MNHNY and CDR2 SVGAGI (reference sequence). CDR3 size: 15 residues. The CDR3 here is CASSIRDRHNSPLHF. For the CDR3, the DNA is TGTGCCAGCAGTATCCGGGACAGGCATAATTCACCCCTCCACTTT.

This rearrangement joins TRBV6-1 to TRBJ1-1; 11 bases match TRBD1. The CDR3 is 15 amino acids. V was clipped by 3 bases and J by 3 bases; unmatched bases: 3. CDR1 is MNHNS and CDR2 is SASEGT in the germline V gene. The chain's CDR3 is CASSEGQGEYTEAFF. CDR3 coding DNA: TGTGCCAGCAGTGAGGGACAGGGGGAATACACTGAAGCTTTCTTT.

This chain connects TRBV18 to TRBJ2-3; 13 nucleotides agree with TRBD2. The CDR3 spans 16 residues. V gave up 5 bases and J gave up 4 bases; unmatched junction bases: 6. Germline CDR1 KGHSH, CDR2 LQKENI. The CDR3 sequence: CASSEGTSGASDTQYF. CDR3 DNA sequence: TGTGCCAGCTCAGAGGGGACTAGCGGGGCGTCAGATACGCAGTATTTT.

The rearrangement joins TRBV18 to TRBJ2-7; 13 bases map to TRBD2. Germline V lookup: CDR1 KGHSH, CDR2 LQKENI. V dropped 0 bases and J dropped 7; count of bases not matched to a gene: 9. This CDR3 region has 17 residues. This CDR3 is CASSPPVGTSGREEQYF. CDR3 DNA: TGTGCCAGCTCACCACCCGTTGGAACTAGCGGGAGGGAAGAGCAGTACTTC.

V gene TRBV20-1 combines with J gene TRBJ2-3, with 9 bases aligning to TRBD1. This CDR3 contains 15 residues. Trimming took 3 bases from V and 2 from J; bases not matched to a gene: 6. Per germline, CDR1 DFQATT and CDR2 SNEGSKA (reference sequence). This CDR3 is CSASPGQGITDTQYF. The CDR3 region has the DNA TGCAGTGCTAGTCCTGGACAGGGGATCACAGATACGCAGTATTTT.